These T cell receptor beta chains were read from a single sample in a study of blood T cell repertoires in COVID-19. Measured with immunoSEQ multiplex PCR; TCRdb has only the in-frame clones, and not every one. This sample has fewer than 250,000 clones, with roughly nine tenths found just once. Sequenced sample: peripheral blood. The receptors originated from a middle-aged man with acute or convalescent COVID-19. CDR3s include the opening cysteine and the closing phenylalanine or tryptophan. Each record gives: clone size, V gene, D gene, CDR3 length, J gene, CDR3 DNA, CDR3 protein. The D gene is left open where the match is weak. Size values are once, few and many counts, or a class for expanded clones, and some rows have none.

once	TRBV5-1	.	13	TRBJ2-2	TGCGCCAGCAGCTCCTGGAACACCGGGGAGCTGTTTTTT	CASSSWNTGELFF
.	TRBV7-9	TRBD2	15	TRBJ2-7	TGTGCCAGCAGCTCGACTAGCGGGATTGCCTACGAGCAGTACTTC	CASSSTSGIAYEQYF
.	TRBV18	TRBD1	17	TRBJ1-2	TGTGCCAGCTCACCACTTCAGGGGACAGGGAACACCTATGGCTACACCTTC	CASSPLQGTGNTYGYTF
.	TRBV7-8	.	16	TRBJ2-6	TGTGCCAGCAGCTTAGCGCGTGTCTCTGGGGCCAACGTCCTGACTTTC	CASSLARVSGANVLTF
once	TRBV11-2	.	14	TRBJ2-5	TGTGCCAGCAGCAGTGCCAGGGGCTGGGAGACCCAGTACTTC	CASSSARGWETQYF
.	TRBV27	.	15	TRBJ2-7	TGTGCCAGCAGTTTACGTATGGGCAGGGGCTACGAGCAGTACTTC	CASSLRMGRGYEQYF
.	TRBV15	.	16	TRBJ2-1	TGTGCCACCAGCAGACTTATCTCGAGCTCCTACAATGAGCAGTTCTTC	CATSRLISSSYNEQFF
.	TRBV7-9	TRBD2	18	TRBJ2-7	TGTGCCAGCAGCTTAGACACCCCGACTAGCGGGAGATACTACGAGCAGTACTTC	CASSLDTPTSGRYYEQYF
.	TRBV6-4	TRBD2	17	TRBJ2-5	TGTGCCAGCAGTGAGGGAGCTAGCGGGAGGCCGAGGGAGACCCAGTACTTC	CASSEGASGRPRETQYF
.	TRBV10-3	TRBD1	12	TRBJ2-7	TGTGCCTCCCGGGACAGGAACTACGAGCAGTACTTC	CASRDRNYEQYF
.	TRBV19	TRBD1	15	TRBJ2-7	TGTGCCAGTAGTGTGGGGGACAGGTCTAACTACGAGCAGTACTTC	CASSVGDRSNYEQYF
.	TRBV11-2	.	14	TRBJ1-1	TGTGCCAGCAGCACTTCAAGACGGGACACTGAAGCTTTCTTT	CASSTSRRDTEAFF
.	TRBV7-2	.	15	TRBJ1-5	TGTGCCAGCAGCCCGCAGATCGATCCCAATCAGCCCCAGCATTTT	CASSPQIDPNQPQHF